This TCR beta chain was identified during a study of T cell responses to AZD1222 COVID-19 vaccine. Study results and caveats: Just a handful of AZD1222 recipients were seropositive at baseline. Unmutated variant regions are reportedly targeted by nearly half of spike-specific TCRs.

The germline V gene has CDR1 SSHAT and CDR2 FNYEAQ (reference sequence). The CDR3 sequence is 15 residues long. Remarks on this clone: Its matching antigen is unknown. The germline gene is not matched at one end of the junction; a read error may be the cause.

Some clones are missing from TCRdb's copy, which holds only in-frame ones; the method was immunoSEQ multiplex PCR. Among around 90,000 clones, 90% to 95% were seen once, and the ten largest hold approximately 5.2%. This sequence joins TRBV7-7 and TRBJ2-5; 12 bases match TRBD2. The specimen comprised peripheral blood, sampled on day 0 of MenACWY control vaccination. This receptor was taken from an adult in good health. This CDR3 is CASSLKGLAGETQYF. In DNA form, the CDR3 reads TGTGCTAGCAGCTTAAAGGGACTAGCGGGAGAGACCCAGTACTTC.